The 23 T cell receptor beta chains presented below share a single source sample, sequenced in a study of T cells after yellow fever vaccination (dated by TCRdb to the late 2010s). Receptors were amplified or captured by 5' RACE. These reads were obtained on an Illumina NovaSeq 6000. Through fastp at Q25 and MiXCR, TCRdb rebuilt clones from the public reads, retaining in-frame beta chains. Identical CDR3 proteins give one entry, which carries the most common genes and DNA. Across this sample there are about 260,000 distinct CDR3 sequences, with around 5.3% seen only once. The ten largest make up around 3.3% of the sample. In the paper's terms, the treatment or condition label means: live attenuated yellow fever vaccine strain. Source: CD4+ T cells sorted from PBMCs, taken on the day of the yellow fever booster vaccination. These receptors all stem from a man between 18 and 35 years old who received the YFV17D yellow fever vaccine.

The CDR3 protein is CSVLAGGFADTQYF. CDR3 nucleotide sequence: TGCAGCGTCTTAGCGGGGGGATTCGCAGATACGCAGTATTTT. The rearrangement links TRBV29-1 to TRBJ2-3; 10 nucleotides line up with TRBD2. CDR1 and CDR2 (germline): SQVTM, ANQGSEA. The trim removed 6 bases at V and 4 bases at J, leaving 7 bases unmatched. This CDR3 comprises 14 residues.

This clonotype has a handful of counts. The chain is built from TRBV7-2 and TRBJ2-5, with 14 nucleotides matching TRBD2. The CDR3 totals 18 residues. CDR1 is SGHTA and CDR2 is FQGNSA in the germline V gene. V lost 1 base to trimming and J lost 2 bases; unmatched junction nucleotides: 6. The CDR3 DNA sequence: TGTGCCAGCAGCTTAGTGACTAGCGGGGGGGCCCGGCAAGAGACCCAGTACTTC. This encodes CASSLVTSGGARQETQYF.

This clonotype turned up a few times. The chain is built from TRBV7-6 and TRBJ1-5; tentatively, D is TRBD1 (5 bases). V was pared by 5 bases and J by 1 base, with 12 bases between. CDR3 length: 15 residues. CDR1 SGHVS and CDR2 FNYEAQ come from the germline V gene. The CDR3 protein is CASSPKAGSNQPQHF. The CDR3, as DNA: TGTGCCAGCAGCCCGAAGGCAGGGAGCAATCAGCCCCAGCATTTT.

The rearrangement uses TRBV5-1 and TRBJ1-5, with D tentatively TRBD1 (5 bases). Trimming took 3 bases from V and 6 from J, leaving 13 bases between them. The CDR3 spans 14 residues. Germline V CDR1 and CDR2: SGHRS, YFSETQ. The CDR3: CASSSGGIGQPQHF. The CDR3 DNA reads as TGCGCCAGCAGCTCGGGGGGGATCGGTCAGCCCCAGCATTTT.

This chain links TRBV7-2 with TRBJ2-3; 9 nucleotides agree with TRBD2. Losses at the gene ends were 8 bases for V and 6 bases for J; bases not matched to a gene: 18. Germline CDR1 SGHTA, CDR2 FQGNSA. The CDR3 consists of 17 residues. In nucleotides, the CDR3 is TGTGCCAGCTACGGCGGGGGGGCTAGCGGGTCTTTGGATACGCAGTATTTT. It codes for CASYGGGASGSLDTQYF.

This clonotype appeared many times. The chain carries TRBV4-2 and TRBJ2-3, with TRBD1 matching 9 bases. J was trimmed by 3 bases and V by 7 bases; bases with no gene match: 8. The CDR3 sequence is 15 residues long. Germline loops: CDR1 LGHNA, CDR2 YNFKEQ. In DNA, the CDR3 is TGTGCCAGCAAGAACCGACAGGGGGGGACAGATACGCAGTATTTT. Its protein product is CASKNRQGGTDTQYF.

This clonotype was recorded at least ten times. J is TRBJ2-3 and V is TRBV6-5, with D unclear. The V end was cut by 4 bases, the J end by 8 bases, with 16 bases between. Germline V gene lookup returns CDR1 MNHEY and CDR2 SVGAGI. This CDR3 contains 14 residues. The CDR3 spells CASSLDGPSVTQYF. The CDR3 coding sequence is TGTGCCAGCAGTTTGGACGGCCCGTCGGTTACGCAGTATTTT.

Worth noting for this clonotype: Compared with germline, one end of the junction differs, possibly owing to a read error. This rearrangement joins TRBV20-1 to TRBJ1-5; D may be TRBD1 (6 bases). Germline V gene lookup returns CDR1 DFQATT and CDR2 SNEGSKA (reference sequence). This CDR3 contains 17 residues. CDR3: CGATGGGGYYSNQPQHF. DNA for the CDR3: TGCGGTGCAACCGGCGGGGGGGGCTACTATAGCAATCAGCCCCAGCATTTT.

The chain has TRBV2 and TRBJ1-2; no clear D gene. Deletions cut 3 bases from V and 7 bases from J, with 24 bases between. There are 17 residues in the CDR3. Germline V CDR1 and CDR2: SNHLY, FYNNEI. CDR3 DNA: TGTGCCAGCAGTGAGGTTTTCTTTGCGGGAATTGACGCTGGCTACACCTTC. Encoded protein: CASSEVFFAGIDAGYTF.

There are many counts of this clonotype. V is TRBV7-2 and J is TRBJ1-1, with D unclear. Germline V gene lookup returns CDR1 SGHTA and CDR2 FQGNSA. Trimming stripped 6 bases from V and 0 bases from J, with 11 bases between. The CDR3 length is 14 residues. CDR3 region: CASRSRRVNTEAFF. The DNA for the CDR3 is TGTGCCAGCAGGAGTAGAAGGGTGAACACTGAAGCTTTCTTT.

This clonotype has more than one count but fewer than ten. The chain joins TRBV4-3 to TRBJ2-7; TRBD1 is a possible D gene (5 bases). From germline, CDR1 is LGHNA and CDR2 YSLEER. The CDR3 is 14 residues long. Trimming cost V 4 bases and J 2 bases, with 12 bases left between them. In nucleotides, the CDR3 is TGCGCCAGCAGCCTTTCGACAGCTCCCTACGAGCAGTACTTC. Residues: CASSLSTAPYEQYF.

This clonotype was seen at least ten times. The chain carries TRBV27 and TRBJ2-5; 7 nucleotides align to TRBD2. The CDR3 length is 14 residues. The germline V gene encodes CDR1 MNHEY and CDR2 SMNVEV (reference sequence). CDR3 protein: CTQRAGSNQETQYF. DNA of the CDR3: TGTACACAGCGAGCGGGGTCCAACCAAGAGACCCAGTACTTC.

V usage is TRBV7-2 and J usage is TRBJ2-5; perhaps TRBD2 as D (7 bases). Germline lookup yields CDR1 SGHTA and CDR2 FQGNSA. This CDR3 comprises 16 residues. Deletions cut 1 base from V and 6 bases from J, with 18 bases between. The CDR3 DNA reads TGTGCCAGCAGCTTAGATTGGGGGGGGCGCTCAAAGACCCAGTACTTC. It codes for CASSLDWGGRSKTQYF.

The V call is TRBV11-2, the J call TRBJ2-2; D may be TRBD2 (5 bases). The germline V and J ends were trimmed by 1 base and 11 bases, with 11 bases remaining between them. From germline, CDR1 is SGHAT and CDR2 FQNNGV. The CDR3 totals 13 residues. CDR3 sequence: CASSLGGSAELFF. DNA of the CDR3: TGTGCCAGCAGCTTAGGAGGGTCCGCCGAGCTGTTTTTT.

The chain combines TRBV3-1 with TRBJ1-6, with D hard to call. The germline V and J ends were trimmed by 3 bases and 4 bases, with 13 bases remaining between them. This CDR3 comprises 16 residues. The V gene's germline CDR1 is LGHDT and CDR2 YNNKEL (reference sequence). The CDR3 reads CASSQGGNRYNSPLHF. DNA for the CDR3: TGTGCCAGCAGCCAGGGCGGTAATCGATATAATTCACCCCTCCACTTT.

This clonotype was recorded a few times. V usage is TRBV5-5 and J usage is TRBJ2-3, with D possibly being TRBD2 (5 bases). Germline CDR1 is SGHKS and CDR2 is YYEKEE (reference sequence). CDR3 size: 17 residues. The ends were cut back, 3 bases at V and 5 bases at J, with 22 bases in the middle. The CDR3, as DNA: TGTGCCAGCAGCTCCTTTGGGTCGGGAAGTTTCGGAGATACGCAGTATTTT. Amino acids: CASSSFGSGSFGDTQYF.

This clonotype was found a few times. The chain has TRBV4-3 and TRBJ2-2, with a possible D match to TRBD1 (6 bases). The CDR3 consists of 16 residues. The V gene lost 0 bases and the J gene lost 6 bases, with 14 bases spanning the gap. CDR1 LGHNA and CDR2 YSLEER come from the germline V gene. CDR3 sequence: CASSQEVPGAAGELFF. The DNA for the CDR3 is TGCGCCAGCAGCCAAGAAGTCCCAGGGGCGGCCGGGGAGCTGTTTTTT.

This clonotype was seen many times. The gene calls are TRBV7-9 and TRBJ2-7, with D unresolved. The CDR3 is 15 amino acids. The V and J ends lost 4 bases and 4 bases respectively, with 17 bases between them. Germline V gives CDR1 SEHNR, CDR2 FQNEAQ (reference sequence). The CDR3 DNA reads as TGTGCCAGCAGCTCCTCCGGCGCAACGAGGTACGAGCAGTACGTC. Its protein is CASSSSGATRYEQYV.

J is TRBJ1-1 and V is TRBV28; D is ambiguous. Germline V gene lookup returns CDR1 MDHEN and CDR2 SYDVKM. V lost 2 bases to trimming and J lost 6 bases, with 10 bases between them. The CDR3 runs to 13 residues. CDR3 sequence (DNA): TGTGCCAGCAGTTTAGGAGGCTGGTCTGAAGCTTTCTTT. Its protein is CASSLGGWSEAFF.

The CDR3 here is CSAVQGGYGYTF. Here the CDR3 DNA reads TGCAGTGCAGTACAGGGCGGCTATGGCTACACCTTC. The rearrangement links TRBV20-1 to TRBJ1-2; possible D gene TRBD1, 6 bases. V was shortened by 6 bases and J by 4 bases, with 12 bases between the two germline ends. Germline V gene lookup returns CDR1 DFQATT and CDR2 SNEGSKA (reference sequence). The CDR3 covers 12 residues.

This chain uses TRBV6-2 or TRBV6-3 with TRBJ2-5; no definite D call. In germline, CDR1 is MNHEY, CDR2 SVGEGT. This CDR3 has 14 amino acids. V lost 6 bases, J lost 2 bases, and 13 bases lay in between. CDR3 coding DNA: TGTGCCAGCAGCCCGACCTGGGCACAAGAGACCCAGTACTTC. Amino acid sequence: CASSPTWAQETQYF.

This clonotype was picked up many times. The chain combines TRBV4-2 with TRBJ2-5, with TRBD2 identical over 7 bases. This CDR3 region has 16 residues. Germline V CDR1 and CDR2: LGHNA, YNFKEQ. The V gene end was trimmed by 0 bases and the J gene end by 3 bases; junction bases not matched to a gene: 7. For the CDR3, the DNA is TGTGCCAGCAGCCAAGATCTAGGTCGGGGGGAAGAGACCCAGTACTTC. Amino acid sequence: CASSQDLGRGEETQYF.

In its sample, this clonotype was seen many times. CDR3 loop: CASSQGSGWVRDTEAFF. The CDR3, as DNA: TGTGCCAGCAGCCAAGGGAGTGGATGGGTTAGAGACACTGAAGCTTTCTTT. V and J are TRBV4-2 and TRBJ1-1; D uncertain. Germline-derived CDR1 and CDR2 are LGHNA and YNFKEQ. Trimming took off 1 base at V and 3 bases at J, with 18 bases between the two ends. The CDR3 loop spans 17 amino acids.